Each of the 2 T cell receptor beta chains below was sequenced from the same sample in a study of CD4 and CD8 cells across lung adenocarcinoma regions. MiXCR, run by TCRdb on the PCR reads, gives a single entry per CDR3 protein. The sample yields about 16,000 distinct CDR3 sequences, approximately 50% seen once. The sequenced material came from CD8+ T cells from the center of a lung tumor. All receptors come from a female donor with lung adenocarcinoma. The CD4 and CD8 labels of this study may be unreliable.

As concerns this clonotype: At one of its ends the junction is not consistent with the germline gene, which may arise from a read error. The rearrangement links TRBV10-3 to TRBJ2-4, with D perhaps TRBD1 or TRBD2 (6 bases each). The CDR3 runs 16 residues. CDR1 and CDR2 from the germline V gene are ENHRY and SYGVKD. DNA for the CDR3: TGTGTGTGCAGCGATACGGGGCTGGGGGGCAAAAACATTCAGTATTTC. Translating gives CVCSDTGLGGKNIQYF.

This clonotype is medium-sized (0.01 to 0.1%) by share. This chain uses TRBV6-1 with TRBJ1-1; D is undetermined. Trimming removed 1 base at V and 1 base at J, with 4 bases between. Per the germline V gene, CDR1 is MNHNS and CDR2 is SASEGT. The CDR3 has 13 residues. The CDR3 protein is CASSEVRNTEAFF. The CDR3 coding sequence is TGTGCCAGCAGTGAAGTAAGGAACACTGAAGCTTTCTTT.